This T cell receptor beta chain was identified in a study of CD8 T cells in Susac syndrome. Reverse transcription of 0.5 to 1 ug RNA was performed with random hexamers. TCRdb processed the immunoSEQ multiplex PCR reads anew with MiXCR; each CDR3 protein has one entry. This sample has more than 250,000 distinct CDR3 sequences, with about 91% found just once. This CDR3 has 17 residues. The germline gives CDR1 SGHRS, CDR2 YFSETQ. V gave up 3 bases and J gave up 3 bases, with 22 bases separating them. What was sequenced was CD4+ T cells from PBMCs. The receptor's source is a human donor with multiple sclerosis. V gene TRBV5-1 combines with J gene TRBJ2-7; tentative D call: TRBD2 (5 bases). The CDR3 DNA reads TGCGCCAGCAGCTCGCATGGCCGTGCGGGCAGAAGCTACGAGCAGTACTTC. Encoded protein: CASSSHGRAGRSYEQYF.